The clone carrying this T cell receptor beta chain occurred a few times. The study ran its PCR with 60 Vbeta and 13 Jbeta primers. Sequencing used immunoSEQ multiplex PCR; TCRdb keeps in-frame clones, though not all of them. In the table there are about 130,000 clones, around 80% of which are singletons. The V gene's germline CDR1 is MDHEN and CDR2 SYDVKM. The CDR3 is made up of 14 amino acids. V was trimmed by 3 bases and J by 3 bases, leaving 11 bases between them. These data belong to a study of cytomegalovirus exposure and HLA in healthy donors. The chain is built from TRBV28 and TRBJ1-2, with a possible D match to TRBD1 (5 bases). Material for sequencing was PBMCs. This sequence originates from a female donor in good health and CMV-seronegative. The CDR3 here is CASSLTDPYYGYTF. The DNA of the CDR3 is TGTGCCAGCAGTTTGACAGATCCTTACTATGGCTACACCTTC.